Sequencing of this TCR beta chain was carried out in a study of blood T cell repertoires in COVID-19. This clone has only one observation. Profiling relied on immunoSEQ multiplex PCR, and the TCRdb table lists in-frame clones only, not all of them. The sample has approximately 46,000 clones; 75% to 85% are singletons. Trimming took off 1 base at V and 0 bases at J, with 6 bases between the two ends. CDR1 and CDR2 from the germline V gene are SGHTA and FQGNSA. The length of the CDR3 is 14 residues. The chain is built from TRBV7-2 and TRBJ1-2; the D is unclear. The receptor's source is a human donor in a cohort sampled during active COVID-19. Sequences were obtained from peripheral blood. CDR3 amino acids: CASSLGSSNYGYTF. CDR3 DNA sequence: TGTGCCAGCAGCTTAGGGAGTTCTAACTATGGCTACACCTTC.